Listed below are T cell receptor beta chains from one sample, sequenced in a study of blood T cell repertoires in COVID-19. The data were produced by immunoSEQ multiplex PCR, yet TCRdb's version contains in-frame clones alone and is incomplete. The sample holds approximately 180,000 clones, over 75% seen once. The specimen sequenced was peripheral blood. All receptors derive from a man aged 40-49 years with active or convalescent COVID-19. Both conserved end residues are part of each CDR3. The order of the fields is D gene, clone size, V gene, J gene, CDR3 protein, CDR3 DNA. The D gene is left open where the match is weak. Size is omitted from some rows. Given values are once, few, many or a class for expanded clones.

D gene: .; clone size: .; V gene: TRBV5-4; J gene: TRBJ2-5; CDR3 protein: CASSLERASETQYF; CDR3 DNA: TGTGCCAGCAGCTTGGAGAGAGCCTCAGAGACCCAGTACTTC
D gene: TRBD1; clone size: once; V gene: TRBV3-1/TRBV3-2; J gene: TRBJ1-2; CDR3 protein: CASSQDLRGAGGYTF; CDR3 DNA: TGTGCCAGCAGCCAAGATCTCAGGGGGGCGGGCGGCTACACCTTC
D gene: .; clone size: .; V gene: TRBV28; J gene: TRBJ1-6; CDR3 protein: CASSFGQSNSPLHF; CDR3 DNA: TGTGCCAGCAGTTTCGGACAGTCTAATTCACCCCTCCACTTT
D gene: .; clone size: .; V gene: TRBV4-1; J gene: TRBJ2-1; CDR3 protein: CASGAHYNEQFF; CDR3 DNA: TGCGCCAGCGGGGCCCACTACAATGAGCAGTTCTTC
D gene: TRBD1; clone size: .; V gene: TRBV19; J gene: TRBJ2-1; CDR3 protein: CASSIRDSSYNEQFF; CDR3 DNA: TGTGCCAGTAGTATCAGGGACAGCTCCTACAATGAGCAGTTCTTC
D gene: TRBD1; clone size: .; V gene: TRBV7-9; J gene: TRBJ1-2; CDR3 protein: CASSLNRRDSYGYTF; CDR3 DNA: TGTGCCAGCAGCTTAAATAGGCGGGACAGCTATGGCTACACCTTC
D gene: .; clone size: .; V gene: TRBV3-1/TRBV3-2; J gene: TRBJ1-6; CDR3 protein: CASSQEYGEGNSPLHF; CDR3 DNA: TGTGCCAGCAGCCAAGAATATGGGGAGGGCAATTCACCCCTCCACTTT
D gene: TRBD2; clone size: .; V gene: TRBV28; J gene: TRBJ2-3; CDR3 protein: CASSLRGGGTDTQYF; CDR3 DNA: TGTGCCAGCAGTTTACGCGGCGGGGGTACAGATACGCAGTATTTT
D gene: TRBD1; clone size: once; V gene: TRBV6-5; J gene: TRBJ1-1; CDR3 protein: CASRTQGAVRTEAFF; CDR3 DNA: TGTGCCAGCAGGACCCAGGGGGCAGTCCGAACTGAAGCTTTCTTT
D gene: TRBD1; clone size: .; V gene: TRBV9; J gene: TRBJ1-1; CDR3 protein: CASSPSDRGNTEAFF; CDR3 DNA: TGTGCCAGCAGCCCGTCGGACAGGGGCAACACTGAAGCTTTCTTT
D gene: .; clone size: .; V gene: TRBV12-3/TRBV12-4; J gene: TRBJ1-4; CDR3 protein: CASSWGGREKLFF; CDR3 DNA: TGTGCCAGCAGTTGGGGGGGACGAGAAAAACTGTTTTTT
D gene: .; clone size: .; V gene: TRBV14; J gene: TRBJ2-2; CDR3 protein: CASSRDRTSAAGELFF; CDR3 DNA: TGTGCCAGCAGCCGGGACAGGACTAGCGCGGCCGGGGAGCTGTTTTTT
D gene: .; clone size: .; V gene: TRBV19; J gene: TRBJ1-5; CDR3 protein: CASTVGGNQPQHF; CDR3 DNA: TGTGCCAGTACCGTGGGGGGTAATCAGCCCCAGCATTTT
D gene: TRBD1; clone size: .; V gene: TRBV5-4; J gene: TRBJ2-5; CDR3 protein: CASSLGTGGTETQYF; CDR3 DNA: TGTGCCAGCAGCTTAGGGACAGGGGGTACAGAGACCCAGTACTTC
D gene: TRBD1; clone size: .; V gene: TRBV11-2; J gene: TRBJ1-3; CDR3 protein: CASSYPTGGSGNTIYF; CDR3 DNA: TGTGCCAGCAGCTACCCGACAGGGGGCTCAGGAAACACCATATATTTT
D gene: .; clone size: few; V gene: TRBV18; J gene: TRBJ1-1; CDR3 protein: CASSLPGGNTEAFF; CDR3 DNA: TGTGCCAGCTCTCTCCCGGGGGGCAACACTGAAGCTTTCTTT
D gene: .; clone size: once; V gene: TRBV11-2; J gene: TRBJ1-1; CDR3 protein: CASSLQGFTEAFF; CDR3 DNA: TGTGCCAGCAGCTTGCAGGGGTTCACTGAAGCTTTCTTT
D gene: .; clone size: .; V gene: TRBV7-2; J gene: TRBJ2-2; CDR3 protein: CASRSGTPTGELFF; CDR3 DNA: TGTGCCAGCAGATCCGGGACTCCCACCGGGGAGCTGTTTTTT
D gene: .; clone size: .; V gene: TRBV27; J gene: TRBJ2-4; CDR3 protein: CASYRGNIQYF; CDR3 DNA: TGTGCCAGTTATAGGGGAAACATTCAGTACTTC
D gene: TRBD1; clone size: .; V gene: TRBV5-8; J gene: TRBJ1-6; CDR3 protein: CASEGTGRSPLHF; CDR3 DNA: TGTGCCAGCGAAGGGACAGGGCGGTCACCCCTCCACTTT
D gene: TRBD1; clone size: .; V gene: TRBV3-1/TRBV3-2; J gene: TRBJ1-4; CDR3 protein: CASSLRGTGDEKLFF; CDR3 DNA: TGTGCCAGCAGCCTACGTGGGACAGGGGATGAAAAACTGTTTTTT
D gene: TRBD2; clone size: .; V gene: TRBV7-8; J gene: TRBJ2-5; CDR3 protein: CASANPRGRTREAQYF; CDR3 DNA: TGTGCCAGCGCCAACCCACGGGGCCGAACGCGGGAGGCCCAGTACTTC
D gene: .; clone size: .; V gene: TRBV29-1; J gene: TRBJ2-5; CDR3 protein: CSVLRRDTQETQYF; CDR3 DNA: TGCAGCGTCCTTCGTCGGGACACCCAAGAGACCCAGTACTTC